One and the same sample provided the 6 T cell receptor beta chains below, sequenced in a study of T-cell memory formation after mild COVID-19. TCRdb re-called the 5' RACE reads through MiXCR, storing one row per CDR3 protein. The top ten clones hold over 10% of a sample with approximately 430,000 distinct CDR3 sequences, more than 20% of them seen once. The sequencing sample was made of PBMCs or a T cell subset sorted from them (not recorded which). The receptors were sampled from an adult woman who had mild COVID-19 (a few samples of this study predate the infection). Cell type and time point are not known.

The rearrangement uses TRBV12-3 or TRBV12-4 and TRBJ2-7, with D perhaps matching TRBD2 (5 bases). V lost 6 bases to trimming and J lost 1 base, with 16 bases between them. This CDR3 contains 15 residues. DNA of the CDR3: TGTGCCAGCAGCTCGGCGGTAGAGGGTTCCTACGAGCAGTACTTC. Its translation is CASSSAVEGSYEQYF.

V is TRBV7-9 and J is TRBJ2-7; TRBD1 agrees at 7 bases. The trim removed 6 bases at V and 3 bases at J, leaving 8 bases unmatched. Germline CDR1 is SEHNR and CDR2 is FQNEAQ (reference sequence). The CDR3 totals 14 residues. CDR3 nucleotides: TGTGCCAGCAGTCACCGGGACAGCCACTACGAGCAGTACTTC. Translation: CASSHRDSHYEQYF. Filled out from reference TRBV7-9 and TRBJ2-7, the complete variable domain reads DTGVSQNPRHKITKRGQNVTFRCDPISEHNRLYWYRQTLGQGPEFLTYFQNEAQLEKSRLLSDRFSAERPKGSFSTLEIQRTEQGDSAMYLCASSHRDSHYEQYFGPGTRLTVT.

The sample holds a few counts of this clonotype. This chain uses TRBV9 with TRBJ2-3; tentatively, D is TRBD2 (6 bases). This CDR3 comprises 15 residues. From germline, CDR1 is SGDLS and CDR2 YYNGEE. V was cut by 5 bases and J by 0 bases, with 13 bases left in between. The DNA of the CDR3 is TGTGCCAGCAGTTCTAGCGCATCAAGCACAGATACGCAGTATTTT. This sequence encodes CASSSSASSTDTQYF.

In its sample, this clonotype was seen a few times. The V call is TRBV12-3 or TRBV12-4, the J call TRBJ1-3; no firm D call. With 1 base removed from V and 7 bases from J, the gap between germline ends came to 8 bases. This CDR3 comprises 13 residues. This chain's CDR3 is CASSLEARNTIYF. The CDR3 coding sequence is TGTGCCAGCAGTTTAGAGGCTCGGAACACCATATATTTT.

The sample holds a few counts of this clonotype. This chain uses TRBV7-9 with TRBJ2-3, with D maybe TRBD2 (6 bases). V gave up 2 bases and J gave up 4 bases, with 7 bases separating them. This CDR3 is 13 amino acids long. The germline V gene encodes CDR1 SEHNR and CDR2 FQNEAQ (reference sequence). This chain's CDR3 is CASSLRGSDTQYF. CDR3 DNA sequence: TGTGCCAGCAGCTTACGGGGGTCAGATACGCAGTATTTT.

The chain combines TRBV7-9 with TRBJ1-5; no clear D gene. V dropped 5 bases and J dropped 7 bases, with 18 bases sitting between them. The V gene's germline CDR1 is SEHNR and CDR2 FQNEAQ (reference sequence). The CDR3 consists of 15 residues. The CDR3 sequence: CASSAGNNFGQPQHF. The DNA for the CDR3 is TGTGCCAGCAGCGCCGGGAACAACTTCGGGCAGCCCCAGCATTTT.